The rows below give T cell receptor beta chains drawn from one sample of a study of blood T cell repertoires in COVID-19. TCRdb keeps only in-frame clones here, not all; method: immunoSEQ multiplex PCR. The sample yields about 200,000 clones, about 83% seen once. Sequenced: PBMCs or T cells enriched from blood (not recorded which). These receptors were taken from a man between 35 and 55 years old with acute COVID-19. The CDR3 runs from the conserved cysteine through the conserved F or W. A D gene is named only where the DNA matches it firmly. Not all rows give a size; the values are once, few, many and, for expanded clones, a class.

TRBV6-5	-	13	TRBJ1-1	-	TGTGCCAGCAGCCTAGAGGTAAACACTGAAGCTTTCTTT	CASSLEVNTEAFF
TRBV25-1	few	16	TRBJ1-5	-	TGTGCCAGCAGCAACGCGGGGGGTTATAGCAATCAGCCCCAGCATTTT	CASSNAGGYSNQPQHF
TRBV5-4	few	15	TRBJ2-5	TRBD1	TGTGCCAGCAGCTCCTCAGGGGGCCCGGGAGAGACCCAGTACTTC	CASSSSGGPGETQYF
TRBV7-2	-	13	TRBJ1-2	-	TGTGCCAGCAGCTCACCACAGGGTGGAGGCTACACCTTC	CASSSPQGGGYTF
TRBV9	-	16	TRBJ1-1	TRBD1	TGTGCCAGCAGCCAATTCCCGACAGGGATGAACACTGAAGCTTTCTTT	CASSQFPTGMNTEAFF
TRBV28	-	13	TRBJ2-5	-	TGTGCCAGCAGTCCGGGACTCCAAGAGACCCAGTACTTC	CASSPGLQETQYF
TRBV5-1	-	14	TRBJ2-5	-	TGCGCCAGCAGCTCAAATAGCGGCCAAGAGACCCAGTACTTC	CASSSNSGQETQYF
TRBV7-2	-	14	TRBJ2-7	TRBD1	TGTGCCAGCAGCTTCGGACAGGGTCCCTACGAGCAGTACTTC	CASSFGQGPYEQYF
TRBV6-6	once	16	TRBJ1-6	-	TGTGCCAGCAGTTACCGCGCTCGGGACTATAATTCACCCCTCCACTTT	CASSYRARDYNSPLHF
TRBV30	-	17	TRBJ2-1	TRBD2	TGTGCCTGGACCCTAGCGGGAGTACGGGGTTCCTACAATGAGCAGTTCTTC	CAWTLAGVRGSYNEQFF
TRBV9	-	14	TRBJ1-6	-	TGTGCCAGCAGCGTCCGGGCAGGGGATTCACCCCTCCACTTT	CASSVRAGDSPLHF
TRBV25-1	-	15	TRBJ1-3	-	TGTGCCAGCAGCGCTGACTCAACCTCTGGAAACACCATATATTTT	CASSADSTSGNTIYF
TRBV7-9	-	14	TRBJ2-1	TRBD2	TGTGCCAGCAGCCGCGGACTAGCGTCCAATGAGCAGTTCTTC	CASSRGLASNEQFF
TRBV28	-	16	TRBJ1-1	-	TGTGCCAGCAGCCCGCCGTTTCTACAGTACAACACTGAAGCTTTCTTT	CASSPPFLQYNTEAFF
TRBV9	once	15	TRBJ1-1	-	TGTGCCAGCAGCGTAGCCCCCGGAGAAAACACTGAAGCTTTCTTT	CASSVAPGENTEAFF
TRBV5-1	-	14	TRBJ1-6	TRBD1	TGCGCCAGCTCAGCAGGGACAGATAATTCACCCCTCCACTTT	CASSAGTDNSPLHF
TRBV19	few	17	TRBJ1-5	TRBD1	TGTGCCAGTAGTATAGAGGAGACAGGGGTCCGAAATCAGCCCCAGCATTTT	CASSIEETGVRNQPQHF
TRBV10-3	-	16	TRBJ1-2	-	TGTGCCATCAGTGAGTCATTAAGTTTGAGTTTGAAGGGCTACACCTTC	CAISESLSLSLKGYTF
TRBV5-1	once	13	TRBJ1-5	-	TGCGCCAGCAGCCCGGAGACAGGCCAGCCCCAGCATTTT	CASSPETGQPQHF
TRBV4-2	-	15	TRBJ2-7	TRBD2	TGTGCCAGCAGCCAAAGCTTAGCGGGGTCCTACGAGCAGTACTTC	CASSQSLAGSYEQYF
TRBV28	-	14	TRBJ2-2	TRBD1	TGTGCCAGCAAACAGGGGAGGAACACCGGGGAGCTGTTTTTT	CASKQGRNTGELFF
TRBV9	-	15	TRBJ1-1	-	TGTGCCAGCAGCCCATACAGGGTCAGTGACTTTGAAGCTTTCTTT	CASSPYRVSDFEAFF
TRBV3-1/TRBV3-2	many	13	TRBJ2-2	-	TGTGCCAGCAGCCAAAGAGGAACCGGGGAGCTGTTTTTT	CASSQRGTGELFF
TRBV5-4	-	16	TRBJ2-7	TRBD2	TGTGCCAGCAGCTTGGGGGCACTAGCGGGAGTAGGTGAGCAGTACTTC	CASSLGALAGVGEQYF
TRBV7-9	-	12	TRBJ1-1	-	TGTGCCAGCAGCTTAGAAGAACGGGGGGCTTTCTTT	CASSLEERGAFF
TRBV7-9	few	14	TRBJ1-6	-	TGTGCCACCGATGCAGGCACTGACCGGTCACCCCTCCACTTT	CATDAGTDRSPLHF
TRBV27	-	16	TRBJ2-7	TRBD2	TGTGCCAGCAGTTTAGGTAGCGGGAGGCCCCCCTACGAGCAGTACTTC	CASSLGSGRPPYEQYF